This T cell receptor beta chain was sequenced for a study of shared clonotypes between healthy human individuals (dated by TCRdb to 2018 to 2020). In terms of the full investigation: The cohort comprised a couple of women and three men aged 18 to 49 years. To estimate repertoire size and how much clonotype sharing occurs between individuals, the study deeply sequenced the blood TCR repertoires of five healthy adults. To increase sequencing depth and limit assay-specific biases, different laboratories used diverse techniques to prepare libraries and sequence TCR repertoires. Leukapheresis yielded between about 0.94 and 9 billion PBMCs per donor.

In its sample, this clone was seen once. Its antigen target is currently unknown. The record has no base qualities; no much larger clone is one base away. Healthy HIV-negative adults with no recently reported acute infections or vaccinations were included as donors. Every donor was a Caucasian adult living in Nashville, Tennessee, USA. For unsorted samples, 90 million to 95 million PBMCs were counted, and genomic DNA was extracted using the QIAamp DNA Blood Mini kit. After blood collection by leukapheresis, PBMCs were isolated using Ficoll-Histopaque density gradient centrifugation and then cryopreserved in the vapor phase of liquid nitrogen. Trimming takes 3 bases from V and 1 base from J, and the germline ends sit 6 bases apart. There are 14 amino acids in the CDR3, from cysteine to phenylalanine inclusive. The kept DNA is CDR3 alone, 42 bases in frame from the first base. Sequences SGHTA (CDR1) and FQGNSA (CDR2) are obtained from the germline V gene.

Using the deep immunoSEQ assay, multiplex PCR amplified TCR CDR3 regions from genomic DNA. Extracted genomic DNA from each cell subset was distributed evenly across all wells of several immunoSEQ 96-well plates, and each plate was treated as a replicate. For unsorted PBMC, 250 to 350 ng of genomic DNA, equivalent to about 30,000 T cell genomes, went into each replicate PCR. Genomic DNA from unsorted PBMC was sequenced over ten immunoSEQ deep assay plates. Purified libraries were measured with a Qubit 3.0 fluorometer, size-checked on a Bioanalyzer 2100, and measured again with the KAPA Library Quantification kit. A separate single-read 150-cycle Illumina NextSeq 550 flow cell was used to sequence each immunoSEQ 96-well plate. The study's processing was this. The immunoSEQ output contained only junctional sequences without quality scores, so filtering could not match that applied to full-length reads. Sequences were annotated with PyIR, a Python wrapper for IgBLAST v1.9, using IMGT germline references to assign V/J genes and CDR3. Reads were filtered out if the reads had weak V/J assignments (E-value above 1e-6), no CDR3, stop codons, out-of-frame junctions, or ambiguous translated residues. A V3J clonotype was defined by an identical inferred V gene, J gene, and CDR3 amino acid sequence. Percentage overlap between repertoires was computed as shared unique clonotypes divided by the size of the smaller repertoire. Richness of each repertoire was evaluated using RTK rarefaction, the Chao1 estimator, and Recon v2.1 estimates of unobserved clonotypes. TCRdb holds this immuneACCESS table with in-frame rearrangements only. Some clones are missing; in checked studies, unresolved V genes explain under half, and the rest has no known cause. V and J calls plus clone size are reproduced from that table; the DNA served to infer D and trimming. Present in this sample are around 500,000 clones, 79% of which were seen just once. Roughly an eighth of the sample goes to the ten largest clones.

Points the paper makes about the study in general: Because the study included a small number of donors, the genetic and exposure-history diversity represented was limited. Sampling was restricted to blood, and TCR repertoires in tissues likely differ from the TCR repertoires found in blood. Based on pairwise subsampling, the degree of clonotype sharing among donors was expected to be affected by sequencing depth.

Sequences were obtained from PBMCs. The sequence was collected from a woman aged 40 to 49 in good health. Some clones in this sample may be carry-over from other donors' samples. The sequence is built from TRBV7-2 and TRBJ2-2, with no confident D gene call. The nucleotides read TGTGCCAGCAGCTTGGGGAAGAACACCGGGGAGCTGTTTTTT. Translated, it reads CASSLGKNTGELFF. Beyond the CDR3, the reference TRBV7-2 and TRBJ2-2 genes provide the residues; the full variable domain reads: GAGVSQSPSNKVTEKGKDVELRCDPISGHTALYWYRQSLGQGLEFLIYFQGNSAPDKSGLPSDRFSAERTGGSVSTLTIQRTQQEDSAVYLCASSLGKNTGELFFGEGSRLTVL.